This T cell receptor beta chain was captured in a study of T cell responses to AZD1222 COVID-19 vaccine (dated by TCRdb to the early 2020s). Some background on the complete study: AZD1222 recipients whose second dose came at about 4 weeks and those whose second dose came at about 12 weeks were combined into one group, since spike-specific TCR depth and breadth did not differ between the two schedules. TCR sequencing covered roughly 230 trial participants: 200 to 220 given two doses of AZD1222 and 26 given two doses of MenACWY control vaccine. Trial participants were enrolled into age subgroups of 18-55, 56-69 and 70-plus years, which contained around 140, 26 and 57 TCR-sequenced participants, respectively.

The CDR3 regions of human TCRbeta chains were subjected to immunosequencing. The study's own analysis went as follows. TCRs in the repertoires were compared against a reference library of SARS-CoV-2-specific TCRs that had been generated with the MIRA antigen-specificity platform. Breadth was defined as the fraction of unique TCRs that were SARS-CoV-2-associated, and depth was defined as the fraction of total T cells that were SARS-CoV-2-associated. Using the MIRA data, every spike-specific TCR was mapped to the spike region that the TCR reacted to and assigned to either a CD4 or a CD8 class. Log10-transformed breadth and depth values were compared by one-way ANOVA with Sidak's multiple comparisons tests. Sourced from immuneACCESS, this table was stored by TCRdb with only in-frame sequences that have V and J called. A share of the clones is absent; for the studies checked, an unresolved V gene accounts for under half, and the remainder has no known explanation. V and J calls and clone size are those listed in that table; D and trimming were worked out from the DNA. The sample has 55,000 to 75,000 clones on record, approximately 90% of them singletons. The top ten hold just under 5% of the sample.

Broader findings and caveats from the paper: A significant rise in spike-specific TCR breadth and depth was observed after two AZD1222 doses relative to day 0 and relative to MenACWY recipients. In the small 56-69-year group, the increase in depth fell short of significance, most likely because of low power. Participants were mostly white British and included more females than males, and it was suggested by the authors that clonal diversity may have been underestimated. Conclusions about previously exposed vaccinees are limited because only five to seven AZD1222 recipients were SARS-CoV-2 seropositive at baseline. Reportedly, almost half of the unique spike-specific TCRs recognized epitopes lying outside the regions that are mutated in the B.1.351 and B.1.1.7 variants. CD4 TCRs associated with the vaccine covered the entire spike protein, and the dominant responses were in regions 160-218 and 743-854. Because no day 14 peak-response samples were available, repertoires were characterized only after the peak T cell response.

The time point label, read with the paper, signifies: baseline before first vaccination. Samples from vaccinated people were obtained from the UK trials COV001 and COV002, which included a single-blind randomized controlled phase 2/3 trial of AZD1222 (ChAdOx1 nCoV-19) in healthy adults. For TCRbeta chain sequencing, PBMC samples were collected from trial participants at day 0 and at day 28 after the second dose. Worth noting for this clone: Its target antigen remains unknown. No much larger clone exists at a distance of one base, and base qualities are not known.

V lost 5 bases and J lost 2 bases; the stretch between them is 9 bases long. The CDR3 goes from the cysteine to the phenylalanine over 14 residues. The entry retains the CDR3 DNA only, 42 bases that are in frame from base 1. The germline V gene yields SGHNT for CDR1 and YENEEA for CDR2. The clonotype originates from an adult in good health. The chain was built from TRBV11-3 and TRBJ2-2; the D gene remains uncertain. The material sequenced was peripheral blood, taken on day 0 of AZD1222 vaccination. The DNA sequence is as follows: TGTGCCAGCAGCGCCAGACAAAACACCGGGGAGCTGTTTTTT. The encoded protein is CASSARQNTGELFF.